This record concerns one T cell receptor (beta chain) sequence. This entry is derived from a study of blood T cell repertoires in COVID-19. Study in general: Material from acute and convalescent COVID-19 was sourced from the United States, Italy and Spain. Sample material is recorded as cDNA or gDNA derived from T cells, B-cell-depleted T cells, or PBMCs.

Sequencing was performed with immunoSEQ multiplex PCR; in TCRdb, only in-frame clones are kept and a portion is missing. Counted here are roughly 230,000 clones, about 82% occurring once; the ten biggest clones make up 5.5% to 8%. With V trimmed by 5 bases and J by 10 bases, 16 bases remained unmatched. Per the germline V gene, CDR1 is LNHDA and CDR2 is SQIVND (reference sequence). The CDR3 contains 16 residues. The TCR originated in a woman aged 60-75 years with active or convalescent COVID-19. Material: peripheral blood. The rearrangement links TRBV19 to TRBJ1-4, with 7 nucleotides matching TRBD1. The CDR3 here is CASSVGTEYVQRKLFF. CDR3 DNA sequence: TGTGCCAGTAGTGTAGGGACAGAGTACGTTCAAAGAAAACTGTTTTTT.